This TCR beta chain was identified during a study of blood T cell repertoires in COVID-19. As for the study in general: Samples came from the United States, Italy and Spain, spanning acute and convalescent COVID-19. Sample material is recorded as cDNA or gDNA derived from T cells, B-cell-depleted T cells, or PBMCs.

This CDR3 has 16 amino acids. Germline V lookup: CDR1 SGHAT, CDR2 FQDESV (reference sequence). The ends were cut back, 4 bases at V and 6 bases at J, with 20 bases in the middle. Using immunoSEQ multiplex PCR, the repertoire was profiled, and TCRdb retains in-frame clones only, with some absent. The data contain approximately 35,000 clones, around 83% of them singletons. This sequence originates from a human donor in a cohort sampled during active COVID-19. The rearrangement uses TRBV11-1 and TRBJ2-3; a weak D match, TRBD2 (7 bases). Source material: peripheral blood. The CDR3 is CASSSRGGARGDTQYF. CDR3 DNA sequence: TGTGCCAGCAGCTCCCGAGGGGGGGCGAGAGGCGATACGCAGTATTTT.